These 17 T cell receptor beta chains originate from one sample sequenced in a study of CD8+ T cells in alopecia areata. The treatment was: oral pan-JAK inhibitor, 5-10 mg twice daily. Isolated RNA was reverse transcribed into cDNA used as the sequencing template. Using immunoSEQ multiplex PCR, the repertoire was profiled, and TCRdb retains in-frame clones only, with some absent. The repertoire holds roughly 210,000 clones, approximately 47% seen once, with 2% to 3% in the top ten. The source was CD4+ T cells sorted from blood, collected at approximately week 37, from a patient treated with tofacitinib. These TCRs come from a human donor with alopecia areata.

The chain couples TRBV30 to TRBJ1-5, with TRBD1 matching over 9 bases. Germline lookup yields CDR1 GTSNPN and CDR2 SVGIG (reference sequence). J lost 7 bases, V lost 5 bases, and 9 bases had no gene match. The CDR3 runs 14 residues. The CDR3 protein is CAWAKDRGYQPQHF. In DNA, the CDR3 is TGTGCCTGGGCCAAGGACAGGGGTTACCAGCCCCAGCATTTT.

This clone was observed a few times. The rearrangement uses TRBV11-1 and TRBJ2-1; D perhaps matches TRBD1 (6 bases). The CDR3 consists of 13 residues. V gave up 2 bases and J gave up 8 bases, with 10 bases separating them. The germline V gene has CDR1 SGHAT and CDR2 FQDESV (reference sequence). In DNA form, the CDR3 reads TGTGCCAGCAGCTTACGAGGGGGATATGAGCAGTTCTTC. Protein product: CASSLRGGYEQFF. Variable domain in full (rest from reference TRBV11-1 and TRBJ2-1): EAEVAQSPRYKITEKSQAVAFWCDPISGHATLYWYRQILGQGPELLVQFQDESVVDDSQLPKDRFSAERLKGVDSTLKIQPAELGDSAMYLCASSLRGGYEQFFGPGTRLTVL.

The chain links TRBV5-1 to TRBJ1-1; D not certain. V lost 0 bases and J 11 bases, leaving 14 bases between the germline ends. The CDR3 is made up of 13 amino acids. Germline CDR1 is SGHRS and CDR2 is YFSETQ. The CDR3 DNA reads as TGCGCCAGCAGCTTGGAGGTACCCGAGAGGGCTTTCTTT. Its translation is CASSLEVPERAFF.

The chain is built from TRBV30 and TRBJ2-7; possible D gene TRBD1, 6 bases. Deletions cut 5 bases from V and 0 bases from J, with 11 bases between. Germline CDR1 reads GTSNPN; CDR2 reads SVGIG (reference sequence). This CDR3 has 13 amino acids. CDR3 protein: CAWGGGSSYEQYF. The CDR3 DNA follows: TGTGCCTGGGGGGGCGGCAGCTCCTACGAGCAGTACTTC.

The CDR3 DNA is TGTGCCAGCGAGTTACGCCCGGGGACGAACACTGAAGCTTTCTTT. Amino acids: CASELRPGTNTEAFF. The chain uses TRBV6-6 and TRBJ1-1; D is perhaps TRBD1 (5 bases). The CDR3 length is 15 residues. V was trimmed by 8 bases and J by 1 base, leaving 17 bases between them. Germline V gene sequence: CDR1 MNHNY, CDR2 SVGAGI (reference sequence).

This sequence joins TRBV5-1 and TRBJ2-1; TRBD2 matches 12 bases. The length of the CDR3 is 15 residues. Germline CDR1 and CDR2: SGHRS and YFSETQ. V lost 1 base and J lost 10; bases outside the gene matches: 6. The CDR3: CASSLTGLAGLEQFF. CDR3 coding DNA: TGCGCCAGCAGCTTGACCGGACTAGCGGGACTGGAGCAGTTCTTC. Full variable domain (outside the CDR3, taken from reference TRBV5-1 and TRBJ2-1): KAGVTQTPRYLIKTRGQQVTLSCSPISGHRSVSWYQQTPGQGLQFLFEYFSETQRNKGNFPGRFSGRQFSNSRSEMNVSTLELGDSALYLCASSLTGLAGLEQFFGPGTRLTVL.

This clone was counted between two and nine times. V and J are TRBV29-1 and TRBJ2-1, with 7 bases lining up with TRBD2. J lost 7 bases, V lost 5 bases, and 5 bases had no gene match. CDR1 and CDR2 from the germline V gene are SQVTM and ANQGSEA. The CDR3 extends over 12 amino acids. Written as DNA, the CDR3 is TGCAGCGTTCATTGGCGGGGGAATGAGCAGTTCTTC. Translated: CSVHWRGNEQFF.

This clone was seen a handful of times. The J gene is TRBJ2-3, the V gene TRBV6-1; no clear D. Trimming stripped 3 bases from V and 6 bases from J, with 4 bases between. The CDR3 covers 11 residues. The V gene's germline CDR1 is MNHNS and CDR2 SASEGT. The CDR3 reads CASSEVDTQYF. The CDR3 DNA is TGTGCCAGCAGTGAGGTGGATACGCAGTATTTT.

This clone occurred once. V usage is TRBV4-3 and J usage is TRBJ2-1, with 12 nucleotides matching TRBD2. The germline gives CDR1 LGHNA, CDR2 YSLEER. The CDR3 is made up of 16 amino acids. The trim removed 4 bases at V and 7 bases at J, leaving 8 bases unmatched. The CDR3 here is CASSRRLAGAQNEQFF. CDR3 coding DNA: TGCGCCAGCAGCCGTCGACTAGCGGGAGCTCAGAATGAGCAGTTCTTC.

J is TRBJ2-1 and V is TRBV29-1, with 8 bases lining up with TRBD1. This CDR3 is 14 amino acids long. V lost 3 bases to trimming and J lost 9 bases; unmatched junction nucleotides: 10. In germline, CDR1 is SQVTM, CDR2 ANQGSEA. In nucleotides, the CDR3 is TGCAGCGTTGATTGGAGGCAGGGGGCAGGTGAGCAGTTCTTC. Protein sequence: CSVDWRQGAGEQFF.

The table lists this clone with a few counts. V is TRBV29-1 and J is TRBJ1-1; D is unresolved. V lost 3 bases and J lost 3, with 8 bases in between. The germline V gene encodes CDR1 SQVTM and CDR2 ANQGSEA. CDR3 length: 12 residues. The CDR3 DNA is TGCAGCGTTGATCACGGCGACACTGAAGCTTTCTTT. This translates into CSVDHGDTEAFF. The complete variable domain, with remaining parts taken from reference TRBV29-1 and TRBJ1-1, reads SAVISQKPSRDICQRGTSLTIQCQVDSQVTMMFWYRQQPGQSLTLIATANQGSEATYESGFVIDKFPISRPNLTFSTLTVSNMSPEDSSIYLCSVDHGDTEAFFGQGTRLTVV.

The rearrangement links TRBV6-5 to TRBJ2-3, with D possibly called TRBD1 or TRBD2 (5 bases each). Germline assignment: CDR1 MNHEY and CDR2 SVGAGI. This CDR3 contains 13 residues. V was shortened by 6 bases and J by 0 bases, with 7 bases between the two germline ends. The CDR3 sequence is CASRGDSTDTQYF. DNA for the CDR3: TGTGCCAGCAGGGGGGACAGCACAGATACGCAGTATTTT.

The J gene is TRBJ2-2, the V gene TRBV5-1; 10 bases are a match to TRBD2. The CDR3 spans 16 residues. Germline V gene lookup returns CDR1 SGHRS and CDR2 YFSETQ. J gave up 4 bases and V 6 bases, and 9 bases lay outside the gene matches. The CDR3 sequence: CASTLLAGDPTGELFF. CDR3 in DNA: TGCGCCAGCACCCTCCTAGCGGGAGATCCCACCGGGGAGCTGTTTTTT.

The chain has TRBV28 and TRBJ2-7; 9 positions match TRBD1. V was pared by 6 bases and J by 5 bases, with 11 bases of the junction left unmatched. CDR1 is MDHEN, CDR2 SYDVKM, per germline. This CDR3 is 15 amino acids long. The CDR3 DNA reads TGTGCCAGCAGAGTCGGGGCGACAGGGGGGAACGAGCAGTACTTC. This encodes CASRVGATGGNEQYF.

The chain joins TRBV30 to TRBJ2-2, with 13 bases that match TRBD2. The germline CDR1 and CDR2 sequences are GTSNPN and SVGIG (reference sequence). After removal of 3 bases from V and 6 bases from J, the junction contained 4 bases not matched to a gene. The length of the CDR3 is 15 residues. The CDR3: CAWRLAGGPAGELFF. CDR3 nucleotide sequence: TGTGCCTGGAGACTAGCGGGAGGGCCAGCCGGGGAGCTGTTTTTT.

The chain joins TRBV4-1 to TRBJ2-3; D tentatively reads TRBD1 or TRBD2 (7 bases each). The CDR3 is made up of 14 amino acids. Trimming took off 5 bases at V and 4 bases at J, with 13 bases between the two ends. CDR1 is MGHRA and CDR2 is YSYEKL in the germline V gene. The CDR3 DNA follows: TGCGCCAGCAGCGTATCAGGGGGGGCAGATACGCAGTATTTT. Its protein product is CASSVSGGADTQYF.

The chain carries TRBV5-1 and TRBJ1-1; 9 bases map to TRBD1. This CDR3 comprises 16 residues. The germline gives CDR1 SGHRS, CDR2 YFSETQ. V dropped 2 bases and J dropped 7; count of bases not matched to a gene: 12. The CDR3 protein is CASSFSPGQGTREAFF. The CDR3 nucleotides read TGCGCCAGCAGCTTTTCCCCAGGACAGGGGACCCGTGAAGCTTTCTTT.